Here is one T cell receptor beta chain with its context. This entry is derived from a study of shared clonotypes between healthy human individuals. About the research overall: CD4 naive and CD4 memory each took three plates per donor, while CD8 naive took two and CD8 memory one.

Using immunoSEQ multiplex PCR, the repertoire was profiled, and TCRdb retains in-frame clones only, with some absent. The table shows roughly 2.5 million clones, with around 90% occurring only once. Trimming shortened V by 1 base and J by 6 bases, and 22 bases separated the two germline ends. This CDR3 has 17 residues. Looked up from germline, CDR1 is SGHDN and CDR2 is FVKESK. The sequenced sample consisted of naive CD4+ T cells sorted from blood. Subset described: CD45RA+ positively selected. This TCR was sampled from a young man in good health. The chain couples TRBV14 to TRBJ2-7, with D maybe TRBD2 (6 bases). CDR3 nucleotide sequence: TGTGCCAGCAGCCAAGGGAAGGGGCGGCCTAGCGCCAGCGAGCAGTACTTC. This sequence encodes CASSQGKGRPSASEQYF.